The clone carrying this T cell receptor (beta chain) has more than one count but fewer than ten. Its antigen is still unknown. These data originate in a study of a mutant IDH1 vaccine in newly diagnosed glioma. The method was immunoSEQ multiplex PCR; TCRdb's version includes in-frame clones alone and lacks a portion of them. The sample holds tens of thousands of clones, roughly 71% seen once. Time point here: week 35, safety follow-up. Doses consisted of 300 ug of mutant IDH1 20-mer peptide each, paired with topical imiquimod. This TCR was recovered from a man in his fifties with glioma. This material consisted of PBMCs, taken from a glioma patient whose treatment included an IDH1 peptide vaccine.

The DNA of the CDR3 is TGTGCCAGCAGCCTGCAGAAGAACACTGAAGCTTTCTTT. Translated, it gives CASSLQKNTEAFF. This chain uses TRBV7-3 with TRBJ1-1; D not resolved. The CDR3 sequence is 13 residues long. The V and J ends lost 5 bases and 1 base respectively, with 8 bases between them. Germline V gene data show CDR1 as SGHTA and CDR2 as FQGTGA.